A selection of T cell receptor beta chains follows, all from one sample in a study of blood T cell repertoires in COVID-19. The table came from immunoSEQ multiplex PCR; TCRdb's copy has only in-frame clones and leaves some out. The sample holds about 270,000 clones; 88% are singletons and the top ten take under 3.5%. Sequenced: PBMCs or T cells enriched from blood (not recorded which). The receptors here all came from a woman in her 50s who had recovered from COVID-19. CDR3s include the opening cysteine and the closing phenylalanine or tryptophan. Each record gives: J gene, D gene, V gene, clone size, CDR3 DNA, CDR3 protein. A D gene is named only where the DNA matches it firmly. For some rows the clone size is stated as once, few or many, or as a class when expanded; others skip it.

TRBJ2-7 | - | TRBV3-1/TRBV3-2 | many | TGTGCCAGCAGCCAAGGGCAGGGTAATGTCGCCTACGAGCAGTACTTC | CASSQGQGNVAYEQYF
TRBJ1-6 | - | TRBV2 | - | TGTGCCAGCAGTGAATCCAGGTTGATTTCACCCCTCCACTTT | CASSESRLISPLHF
TRBJ2-2 | TRBD2 | TRBV5-1 | - | TGCGCCAGCAGCTTTAGCGGGGAACACACCGGGGAGCTGTTTTTT | CASSFSGEHTGELFF
TRBJ2-5 | - | TRBV30 | once | TGTGCCTGGAGTGCCCAAAGGCGGTCAGTGGAGACCCAGTACTTC | CAWSAQRRSVETQYF
TRBJ2-2 | TRBD2 | TRBV7-2 | - | TGTGCCAGCAGCTTAGAAGGACTAGCGGCCATCACCGGGGAGCTGTTTTTT | CASSLEGLAAITGELFF
TRBJ1-4 | - | TRBV2 | - | TGTGCCAGCAGTTCCTCCAGGGTGACTAATGAAAAACTGTTTTTT | CASSSSRVTNEKLFF
TRBJ2-2 | - | TRBV19 | - | TGTGCCTCAATTCCAGGGGATACCGGGGAGCTGTTTTTT | CASIPGDTGELFF
TRBJ1-1 | TRBD1 | TRBV10-3 | - | TGTGCCATCAGTGAAAGTACGCAGGGGGCAGCAAGCACTGAAGCTTTCTTT | CAISESTQGAASTEAFF
TRBJ1-3 | TRBD1 | TRBV4-3 | - | TGCGCCAGCAGCCAAGTAGCGACAGGGTCGTTCGTTACTGGAAACACCATATATTTT | CASSQVATGSFVTGNTIYF
TRBJ1-4 | - | TRBV28 | - | TGTGCCAGCAGAGGCGCGGGTAGGGGGATAACTAATGAAAAACTGTTTTTT | CASRGAGRGITNEKLFF
TRBJ2-3 | TRBD2 | TRBV5-4 | - | TGTGCCAGCAGATTCGGGGGGACAGATACGCAGTATTTT | CASRFGGTDTQYF
TRBJ2-7 | TRBD1 | TRBV7-2 | - | TGTGCCAGCAGCTCGTACAAAAGGGACAGCTCCTACGAGCAGTACTTC | CASSSYKRDSSYEQYF
TRBJ1-6 | - | TRBV30 | few | TGTGCCTGGAGTTTCCAGGGAAGCGTTTCACCCCTCCACTTT | CAWSFQGSVSPLHF
TRBJ1-6 | TRBD1 | TRBV15 | - | TGTGCCACCAGTCGCGGGACAGCTCCTTCCATCTCCTATAATTCACCCCTCCACTTT | CATSRGTAPSISYNSPLHF